Shown below are 2 T cell receptor beta chains from a single sample sequenced in a study of T cell repertoires in cytomegalovirus infection. MiXCR, run by TCRdb on the reads, gives a single entry per CDR3 protein. Among approximately 630,000 distinct CDR3 sequences, 24% were seen once, and the ten largest hold 6.5% to 10%. The material sequenced was CD8+ T cells from PBMCs. The source of these receptors is a human donor in good health (CMV status not recorded). Some clones in this sample may be carry-over from other donors' samples.

This clonotype was seen repeatedly, ten times or more. The chain uses TRBV6-2 or TRBV6-3 and TRBJ2-1, with TRBD1 matching over 10 bases. The V and J ends lost 0 bases and 9 bases, in that order; junction bases with no gene match: 2. The CDR3 sequence is 14 residues long. Per germline, CDR1 MNHEY and CDR2 SVGEGT. The CDR3 bases are TGTGCCAGCAGTTACTCGGGGACAGGGGTTGAGCAGTTCTTC. As protein: CASSYSGTGVEQFF.

The chain is built from TRBV3-1 and TRBJ2-1; D possibly corresponds to TRBD1 (7 bases). V gave up 0 bases and J gave up 8 bases, with 17 bases separating them. The CDR3 is made up of 16 amino acids. The V gene's germline CDR1 is LGHDT and CDR2 YNNKEL (reference sequence). Here the CDR3 reads CASSQDGQEGLDEQFF. The CDR3 DNA sequence: TGTGCCAGCAGCCAAGATGGACAGGAGGGTCTGGATGAGCAGTTCTTC.